The rows below give T cell receptor beta chains drawn from one sample of a study of T cells in Graves' hyperthyroidism and ophthalmopathy. One entry per CDR3 protein results from TCRdb running MiXCR on the multiplex PCR reads. The data contain hundreds of thousands of distinct CDR3 sequences, approximately 40% of them singletons. Source material: blood. These receptors all stem from a man between 18 and 35 years old with Graves' hyperthyroidism. Each CDR3 is given with its conserved first and last residue. D genes are given only for firm matches. Clone size, where shown, is once, few, many, or a class for clones that have expanded.

cdr3_aa	cdr3_nt	d_call	clone_size	v_call	j_call
CAISESPGWQAHQPQHF	TGTGCCATCAGTGAGAGTCCCGGATGGCAGGCCCATCAGCCCCAGCATTTT	-	many	TRBV10-3	TRBJ1-5
CASSLAGGESQPQHF	TGTGCCAGCAGCTTAGCAGGGGGCGAGAGTCAGCCCCAGCATTTT	TRBD1	-	TRBV7-2	TRBJ1-5
CASSYSGLRKEETQYF	TGTGCCAGCAGTTATTCGGGACTCCGGAAGGAAGAGACCCAGTACTTC	-	few	TRBV6-5	TRBJ2-5
CASSSVAGQDEKLFF	TGCGCCAGCAGCTCAGTCGCGGGACAAGACGAAAAACTGTTTTTT	-	-	TRBV5-1	TRBJ1-4
CASSFLQGIMDEQYF	TGTGCCAGCAGCTTCTTACAGGGTATCATGGACGAGCAGTACTTC	-	-	TRBV7-9	TRBJ2-7
CASSLTALLTGELFF	TGTGCCAGCAGCTTAACAGCCCTGTTGACCGGGGAGCTGTTTTTT	-	few	TRBV7-9	TRBJ2-2
CASSFSGQGAYEQYF	TGTGCCAGCAGTTTTTCTGGACAGGGGGCCTACGAGCAGTACTTC	TRBD1	-	TRBV12-3/TRBV12-4	TRBJ2-7
CSVGGWDTEAFF	TGCAGCGTTGGGGGGTGGGACACTGAAGCTTTCTTT	-	many	TRBV29-1	TRBJ1-1
CAARDRDHSPLHF	TGTGCCGCCCGGGACAGGGATCATTCACCCCTCCACTTT	TRBD1	many	TRBV11-2	TRBJ1-6
CASSPGPMAYEQYF	TGTGCCAGCAGCCCGGGACCTATGGCCTACGAGCAGTACTTC	-	few	TRBV3-1	TRBJ2-7
CASSIPQGGYKGQPQHF	TGTGCCAGTAGTATCCCGCAGGGAGGCTATAAGGGGCAGCCCCAGCATTTT	-	many	TRBV19	TRBJ1-5
CAISERDRGPNSPLHF	TGTGCCATCAGTGAGCGGGACAGGGGACCGAATTCACCCCTCCACTTT	TRBD1	-	TRBV10-3	TRBJ1-6
CSVTGVGANVLTF	TGCAGCGTAACAGGGGTTGGGGCCAACGTCCTGACTTTC	TRBD1	many	TRBV29-1	TRBJ2-6
CASSAAPGLAGGQETQYF	TGTGCCAGCAGCGCCGCCCCTGGACTAGCGGGGGGGCAAGAGACCCAGTACTTC	TRBD2	-	TRBV9	TRBJ2-5
CATSRDSPNQPQHF	TGTGCCACCAGCAGAGACAGCCCTAATCAGCCCCAGCATTTT	-	many	TRBV15	TRBJ1-5
CASSATGGRYTF	TGTGCCAGCAGCGCGACAGGGGGACGCTACACCTTC	TRBD1	-	TRBV9	TRBJ1-2
CASSSDRDYQPQHF	TGTGCCAGCAGTTCGGACAGGGACTATCAGCCCCAGCATTTT	TRBD1	few	TRBV6-5	TRBJ1-5
CASSIDRDETQYF	TGTGCCAGCAGTATCGACAGGGATGAGACCCAGTACTTC	TRBD1	-	TRBV10-3	TRBJ2-5
CASSPQGGFETQFF	TGTGCCAGCAGCCCCCAGGGCGGCTTCGAGACCCAGTTCTTC	-	-	TRBV11-2	TRBJ2-1
CSGRRQETQYF	TGCAGTGGACGGCGGCAAGAGACCCAGTACTTC	-	few	TRBV20-1	TRBJ2-5
CASSSGLADQETQYF	TGTGCCAGCAGTTCGGGACTAGCGGACCAAGAGACCCAGTACTTC	TRBD2	-	TRBV12-3/TRBV12-4	TRBJ2-5
CASSVGTGGNEQYF	TGCGCCAGCAGCGTCGGGACAGGGGGCAACGAGCAGTACTTC	TRBD1	many	TRBV5-1	TRBJ2-7
CASSYGQGENSPLHF	TGCGCCAGCAGCTACGGACAGGGTGAAAATTCACCCCTCCACTTT	TRBD1	many	TRBV5-1	TRBJ1-6
CASAEGAGYSNQPQHF	TGTGCCAGCGCTGAGGGGGCAGGCTATAGCAATCAGCCCCAGCATTTT	TRBD1	many	TRBV2	TRBJ1-5
CASSSLRNSYEQYF	TGTGCCAGCAGCTCCTTGAGGAATTCCTACGAGCAGTACTTC	-	many	TRBV7-8	TRBJ2-7
CASSESGQAHEQYF	TGCGCCAGCAGTGAGTCGGGGCAGGCCCACGAGCAGTACTTC	-	-	TRBV6-5	TRBJ2-7
CASSVQGGTNEKLFF	TGTGCCAGCAGTGTTCAGGGGGGAACTAATGAAAAACTGTTTTTT	TRBD1	many	TRBV25-1	TRBJ1-4
CASSSGLAGYNEQFF	TGTGCCAGCAGCTCTGGACTAGCGGGCTACAATGAGCAGTTCTTC	TRBD2	-	TRBV7-9	TRBJ2-1
CASSQDGTGEQYF	TGTGCCAGCAGCCAGGACGGGACAGGGGAGCAGTACTTC	TRBD1	-	TRBV14	TRBJ2-7
CASTPLGGPQVDGYTF	TGTGCCAGCACCCCCTTGGGGGGGCCGCAGGTCGATGGCTACACCTTC	-	few	TRBV27	TRBJ1-2
CASSVGTGGRDQPQHF	TGCGCCAGCAGCGTAGGGACAGGGGGCAGAGATCAGCCCCAGCATTTT	TRBD1	few	TRBV5-1	TRBJ1-5
CASSPADRSNEKLFF	TGCGCCAGCAGCCCTGCGGACAGGAGTAATGAAAAACTGTTTTTT	TRBD1	-	TRBV5-1	TRBJ1-4
CATSRSTGTNYGYTF	TGTGCCACCAGCAGATCTACAGGTACAAACTATGGCTACACCTTC	-	many	TRBV15	TRBJ1-2
CATSSGQGAWEKLFF	TGTGCCACCAGCAGTGGACAGGGGGCTTGGGAAAAACTGTTTTTT	TRBD1	-	TRBV15	TRBJ1-4
CATSDLRGGELFF	TGTGCCACCAGTGATTTGAGGGGCGGGGAGCTGTTTTTT	-	many	TRBV24-1	TRBJ2-2
CSVEDPGGGRETQYF	TGCAGCGTTGAAGATCCTGGCGGGGGGCGAGAGACCCAGTACTTC	TRBD2	many	TRBV29-1	TRBJ2-5
CASSQDRYIGTPNYGYTF	TGTGCCAGCAGCCAAGATCGGTACATCGGGACACCTAACTATGGCTACACCTTC	-	-	TRBV4-2	TRBJ1-2
CAITPDTDTQYF	TGTGCCATCACTCCCGACACAGATACGCAGTATTTT	-	-	TRBV10-3	TRBJ2-3
CASSWVSGRSNTGELFF	TGTGCCAGCAGCTGGGTTAGCGGGAGGTCGAACACCGGGGAGCTGTTTTTT	TRBD2	-	TRBV7-6	TRBJ2-2
CASSSQVTGGTGELFF	TGTGCTAGCAGCTCGCAAGTAACAGGGGGCACCGGGGAGCTGTTTTTT	TRBD1	-	TRBV7-7	TRBJ2-2
CASSVTWGDRTEAFF	TGTGCCAGCAGCGTAACGTGGGGAGATCGCACTGAAGCTTTCTTT	-	-	TRBV9	TRBJ1-1
CASSVQGEGTEAFF	TGTGCCAGCAGCGTACAGGGCGAAGGCACTGAAGCTTTCTTT	-	-	TRBV7-2	TRBJ1-1
CASSSNRGMAGELFF	TGCGCCAGCAGCTCTAACAGGGGGATGGCCGGGGAGCTGTTTTTT	TRBD1	few	TRBV5-1	TRBJ2-2